A single sample is the source of the 24 T cell receptor beta chains below, sequenced in a study of T cells after posttransplantation cyclophosphamide. Cells defined as naive were viable CD3+CD4+ or CD3+CD8+ and CCR7+CD45RA+CD45RO-CD95-CD27+CD28+. Some clones are missing from TCRdb's copy, which holds only in-frame ones; the method was immunoSEQ multiplex PCR. The sample shows 9,700 or so clones, 95% to 98% of them seen only once. The specimen was naive CD4+ T cells sorted from PBMCs. The source is a woman aged 55-69 years in good health, CMV-negative, and a related stem cell transplant donor.

This chain links TRBV19 with TRBJ1-2; weak D call: TRBD1 (5 bases). The V gene lost 4 bases and the J gene lost 3 bases, with 12 bases spanning the gap. Germline CDR1 is LNHDA and CDR2 is SQIVND (reference sequence). This CDR3 has 14 amino acids. CDR3 loop: CASSNRAGYYGYTF. DNA for the CDR3: TGTGCCAGTAGTAATCGCGCAGGGTACTATGGCTACACCTTC. The whole variable domain, remainder taken from reference TRBV19 and TRBJ1-2, is DGGITQSPKYLFRKEGQNVTLSCEQNLNHDAMYWYRQDPGQGLRLIYYSQIVNDFQKGDIAEGYSVSREKKESFPLTVTSAQKNPTAFYLCASSNRAGYYGYTFGSGTRLTVV.

Of note for this clone: Other DNA variants within this sample encode the same CDR3. This sequence joins TRBV6-1 and TRBJ1-6; no clear D gene. V was clipped by 0 bases and J by 5 bases, with 5 bases between them. This CDR3 contains 14 residues. Germline V CDR1 and CDR2: MNHNS, SASEGT. In DNA, the CDR3 is TGTGCCAGCAGTGAAGCTCCTAATAATTCACCCCTCCACTTT. Translated: CASSEAPNNSPLHF.

This chain links TRBV28 with TRBJ2-7, with D possibly TRBD1 on 6 matching bases. V lost 6 bases and J lost 1, with 16 bases in between. CDR3 length: 15 residues. The V gene's germline CDR1 is MDHEN and CDR2 SYDVKM. CDR3 region: CASSRRQDGSYEQYF. DNA for the CDR3: TGTGCCAGCAGCCGTAGACAGGACGGTTCCTACGAGCAGTACTTC.

This clone was detected only once. The rearrangement uses TRBV4-3 and TRBJ2-5; TRBD2 agrees at 7 bases. CDR1 is LGHNA and CDR2 is YSLEER in the germline V gene. Losses at the gene ends were 1 base for V and 7 bases for J; bases not matched to a gene: 3. The CDR3 covers 13 residues. The CDR3 DNA sequence: TGCGCCAGCAGCCAAGTTCCGGGAGGGACCCAGTACTTC. Translated, it gives CASSQVPGGTQYF.

The J gene is TRBJ2-3, the V gene TRBV7-8; D possibly corresponds to TRBD2 (5 bases). Germline-derived CDR1 and CDR2 are SGHVS and FQNEAQ. The CDR3 has 15 amino acids. V dropped 2 bases and J dropped 3 bases, with 12 bases sitting between them. This CDR3 is CASSLRAVATDTQYF. The CDR3 nucleotides read TGTGCCAGCAGCTTACGGGCAGTAGCGACAGATACGCAGTATTTT. Full variable domain (remainder filled in from reference TRBV7-8 and TRBJ2-3): GAGVSQSPRYKVAKRGQDVALRCDPISGHVSLFWYQQALGQGPEFLTYFQNEAQLDKSGLPSDRFFAERPEGSVSTLKIQRTQQEDSAVYLCASSLRAVATDTQYFGPGTRLTVL.

This clone was recorded only once. This chain uses TRBV27 with TRBJ1-1, with 10 bases lining up with TRBD1. The junction had 11 bases not matched to a gene; V was cut back by 4 bases and J by 3 bases. CDR1 and CDR2 (germline): MNHEY, SMNVEV (reference sequence). This CDR3 is 17 amino acids long. Written as DNA, the CDR3 is TGTGCCAGCAGTTGGGGACAGGGGTCCGGATCGGACACTGAAGCTTTCTTT. Protein product: CASSWGQGSGSDTEAFF.

The chain is built from TRBV19 and TRBJ2-1; TRBD2 agrees at 8 bases. Germline lookup yields CDR1 LNHDA and CDR2 SQIVND (reference sequence). Trimming took 7 bases from V and 9 from J; bases not matched to a gene: 8. CDR3 length: 13 amino acids. CDR3 in DNA: TGTGCCAGTAAAGTAGCGGGATATAGTGAGCAGTTCTTC. Translated, it gives CASKVAGYSEQFF.

The CDR3 DNA reads as TGTGCCAGCAGCGGGGACAGGGTAACAGATACGCAGTATTTT. Protein: CASSGDRVTDTQYF. The V and J genes are TRBV6-5 and TRBJ2-3; TRBD1 matches at 9 bases. The V and J ends lost 6 bases and 3 bases, in that order; junction bases with no gene match: 4. CDR1 and CDR2 from the germline V gene are MNHEY and SVGAGI. There are 14 residues in the CDR3.

The chain employs TRBV19 and TRBJ2-2; no definite D call. V dropped 7 bases and J dropped 5 bases, with 20 bases sitting between them. CDR3 length: 16 residues. Germline-derived CDR1 and CDR2 are LNHDA and SQIVND (reference sequence). CDR3 bases: TGTGCCAGTAATAGAGGTGCGGCTAGTGGGACCGGGGAGCTGTTTTTT. This codes for CASNRGAASGTGELFF. The full variable domain, its missing parts supplied by reference TRBV19 and TRBJ2-2, is DGGITQSPKYLFRKEGQNVTLSCEQNLNHDAMYWYRQDPGQGLRLIYYSQIVNDFQKGDIAEGYSVSREKKESFPLTVTSAQKNPTAFYLCASNRGAASGTGELFFGEGSRLTVL.

V is TRBV19 and J is TRBJ2-2, with 12 bases identical to TRBD2. J lost 1 base, V lost 8 bases, and 2 bases had no gene match. The CDR3 runs to 15 residues. Germline lookup yields CDR1 LNHDA and CDR2 SQIVND (reference sequence). The CDR3 nucleotides are TGTGCCAGTCGACTAGCGGGAGTGAACACCGGGGAGCTGTTTTTT. This sequence encodes CASRLAGVNTGELFF.

This chain joins TRBV19 and TRBJ2-7, with 8 bases matching TRBD2. V trimming: 4 bases; J trimming: 0 bases; junction bases outside the gene matches: 2. Per germline, CDR1 LNHDA and CDR2 SQIVND (reference sequence). The CDR3 is 14 residues long. The CDR3 loop reads CASSRLAYSYEQYF. CDR3 coding DNA: TGTGCCAGTAGTAGACTAGCGTACTCCTACGAGCAGTACTTC. The full variable domain, with the rest looked up from reference TRBV19 and TRBJ2-7, is DGGITQSPKYLFRKEGQNVTLSCEQNLNHDAMYWYRQDPGQGLRLIYYSQIVNDFQKGDIAEGYSVSREKKESFPLTVTSAQKNPTAFYLCASSRLAYSYEQYFGPGTRLTVT.

This chain links TRBV5-6 with TRBJ2-3; 10 nucleotides line up with TRBD2. V shed 1 base and J 2 bases; nucleotides not matched to a gene: 1. Germline loops: CDR1 SGHDT, CDR2 YYEEEE. This CDR3 contains 15 residues. For the CDR3, the DNA is TGTGCCAGCAGCTTGCTAGCGGGGGTCACAGATACGCAGTATTTT. This sequence encodes CASSLLAGVTDTQYF. Complete variable domain (other parts from reference TRBV5-6 and TRBJ2-3): DAGVTQSPTHLIKTRGQQVTLRCSPKSGHDTVSWYQQALGQGPQFIFQYYEEEERQRGNFPDRFSGHQFPNYSSELNVNALLLGDSALYLCASSLLAGVTDTQYFGPGTRLTVL.

V is TRBV11-3 and J is TRBJ2-2; TRBD1 is a possible D gene (5 bases). Trimming shortened V by 5 bases and J by 1 base, and 11 bases separated the two germline ends. Germline values: CDR1 SGHNT, CDR2 YENEEA. CDR3 size: 15 residues. The CDR3 sequence: CASSRTTGNTGELFF. The DNA of the CDR3 is TGTGCCAGCAGCCGCACAACAGGGAACACCGGGGAGCTGTTTTTT.

This clone appeared once. The chain couples TRBV7-8 to TRBJ2-3; 12 bases agree with TRBD2. The germline V gene encodes CDR1 SGHVS and CDR2 FQNEAQ. The CDR3 extends over 15 amino acids. Losses at the gene ends were 7 bases for V and 5 bases for J; bases not matched to a gene: 7. CDR3 region: CASTTSGSLVDTQYF. The CDR3 coding sequence is TGTGCCAGCACGACTAGCGGGAGTCTTGTAGATACGCAGTATTTT.

The chain links TRBV15 to TRBJ1-5; no firm D call. Per germline, CDR1 LNHNV and CDR2 YYDKDF (reference sequence). The CDR3 consists of 15 residues. V lost 5 bases and J 0 bases, leaving 11 bases between the germline ends. The CDR3 DNA reads TGTGCCACCAGCGACGACACCATTAGCAATCAGCCCCAGCATTTT. Translated: CATSDDTISNQPQHF.

This chain uses TRBV19 with TRBJ2-7, with 10 bases matching TRBD1. The V segment lost 4 bases and the J segment 7 bases; nucleotides outside the gene matches: 10. Germline values: CDR1 LNHDA, CDR2 SQIVND (reference sequence). The CDR3 contains 15 residues. The CDR3, as DNA: TGTGCCAGTAGTACGGGACAGGGGTCCTCTGGAGAGCAGTACTTC. Protein: CASSTGQGSSGEQYF.

The chain carries TRBV5-1 and TRBJ1-1; TRBD1 agrees at 7 bases. With 8 bases clipped from V and 1 base from J, the junction kept 5 bases outside the gene matches. Per the germline V gene, CDR1 is SGHRS and CDR2 is YFSETQ. CDR3 length: 13 amino acids. In nucleotides, the CDR3 is TGCGCCAGTAGACAGGGTGCGAACACTGAAGCTTTCTTT. It yields the protein CASRQGANTEAFF.

This clone was picked up one time. The chain recombines TRBV19 with TRBJ2-7; TRBD2 agrees at 9 bases. V was pared by 4 bases and J by 7 bases, with 8 bases of the junction left unmatched. Germline V CDR1 and CDR2: LNHDA, SQIVND (reference sequence). The CDR3 runs to 14 residues. The CDR3 nucleotides are TGTGCCAGTAGTAGCGGGACTAGCCAAGGGGAGCAGTACTTC. Translation gives CASSSGTSQGEQYF.

This clone occurred a few times. CDR3: CASSEGLAGAYSYNEQFF. In DNA, the CDR3 is TGCGCCAGCAGTGAGGGACTAGCGGGAGCCTACTCCTACAATGAGCAGTTCTTC. The rearrangement uses TRBV10-1 and TRBJ2-1, with TRBD2 matching over 13 bases. In germline, CDR1 is WNHNN, CDR2 SYGVQD (reference sequence). Trimming at V came to 2 bases and at J to 0 bases, leaving 4 bases not matched to a gene. The length of the CDR3 is 18 residues.

The chain employs TRBV9 and TRBJ2-1; D may be TRBD2 (5 bases). Germline V gene sequence: CDR1 SGDLS, CDR2 YYNGEE. The CDR3 spans 14 residues. The V gene lost 3 bases and the J gene lost 1 base, with 8 bases spanning the gap. DNA of the CDR3: TGTGCCAGCAGCGAAGGACTTTCCTACAATGAGCAGTTCTTC. Translating it yields CASSEGLSYNEQFF. Supplemented by reference TRBV9 and TRBJ2-1, the full variable domain reads DSGVTQTPKHLITATGQRVTLRCSPRSGDLSVYWYQQSLDQGLQFLIQYYNGEERAKGNILERFSAQQFPDLHSELNLSSLELGDSALYFCASSEGLSYNEQFFGPGTRLTVL.

The gene calls are TRBV7-3 and TRBJ2-3; no reliable D call. Trimming removed 5 bases at V and 0 bases at J, with 3 bases between. This CDR3 has 12 amino acids. Germline CDR1 SGHTA, CDR2 FQGTGA. The CDR3 here is CASSPSTDTQYF. The CDR3 DNA sequence: TGTGCCAGCAGCCCAAGCACAGATACGCAGTATTTT.

A single count supports this clone. The chain is built from TRBV9 and TRBJ2-3; 11 positions match TRBD2. The CDR3 runs 16 residues. CDR1 and CDR2 (germline): SGDLS, YYNGEE. The V segment lost 3 bases and the J segment 6 bases; nucleotides outside the gene matches: 9. The CDR3 sequence is CASSATSGGLWDTQYF. CDR3 DNA: TGTGCCAGCAGCGCCACTAGCGGGGGTCTTTGGGATACGCAGTATTTT.

The CDR3 is CSVEVGGTGGEQYF. In DNA form, the CDR3 reads TGCAGCGTTGAGGTGGGGGGGACAGGGGGCGAGCAGTACTTC. This chain uses TRBV29-1 with TRBJ2-7, with 11 nucleotides matching TRBD1. With 3 bases clipped from V and 6 bases from J, the junction kept 7 bases outside the gene matches. CDR3 length: 14 amino acids. Germline CDR1 is SQVTM and CDR2 is ANQGSEA.

V gene TRBV9 combines with J gene TRBJ1-2, with TRBD1 matching 9 bases. CDR1 is SGDLS, CDR2 YYNGEE, per germline. The V gene end was trimmed by 3 bases and the J gene end by 4 bases; junction bases not matched to a gene: 4. The CDR3 length is 14 residues. CDR3 region: CASSARDRAYGYTF. The CDR3, as DNA: TGTGCCAGCAGCGCCCGGGACAGGGCCTATGGCTACACCTTC.